These 18 T cell receptor beta chains originate from one sample sequenced in a study of shared clonotypes between healthy human individuals. Measured with immunoSEQ multiplex PCR; TCRdb has only the in-frame clones, and not every one. The table lists around 2,000,000 clones, 85% to 95% of them singletons. The sample was naive CD4+ T cells sorted from blood. The subset: CD45RA+ positively selected. The receptors were sampled from a young man in good health.

Notes on this clone: The junction departs from germline at one end; a sequencing error may be responsible. V and J are TRBV15 and TRBJ2-3; D is perhaps TRBD1 (5 bases). Looked up from germline, CDR1 is LNHNV and CDR2 is YYDKDF (reference sequence). CDR3 length equals 13 residues. The CDR3 sequence: CATSRADSPPVNF. In DNA form, the CDR3 reads TGTGCCACCAGCAGAGCCGACAGCCCACCTGTGAATTTT.

This sequence joins TRBV5-1 and TRBJ1-2, with 9 nucleotides matching TRBD1. J gave up 8 bases and V 4 bases, and 9 bases lay outside the gene matches. The germline gives CDR1 SGHRS, CDR2 YFSETQ. This CDR3 has 14 residues. CDR3 nucleotides: TGCGCCAGCAGCAAAAGGGACAGGGCGGAGGGCTACACCTTC. Amino acid sequence: CASSKRDRAEGYTF.

To note about this clone: The sample has other DNA sequences that encode this CDR3 too. The chain couples TRBV5-4 to TRBJ2-5, with 7 positions matching TRBD2. The CDR3 extends over 15 amino acids. The junction had 4 bases not matched to a gene; V was cut back by 0 bases and J by 2 bases. Looked up from germline, CDR1 is SGHNT and CDR2 is YYREEE (reference sequence). The CDR3 DNA is TGTGCCAGCAGCTTGGGCGGGGGAGTTCAAGAGACCCAGTACTTC. This translates into CASSLGGGVQETQYF.

This clone occurred once. Different DNA sequences within this sample yield the same CDR3. V and J are TRBV5-4 and TRBJ2-1, with 11 positions matching TRBD1. The CDR3 sequence is 15 residues long. The V gene's germline CDR1 is SGHNT and CDR2 YYREEE (reference sequence). The junction had 7 bases not matched to a gene; V was cut back by 4 bases and J by 7 bases. This CDR3 is CASSLGQGARNEQFF. Written as DNA, the CDR3 is TGTGCCAGCAGCCTAGGACAGGGGGCGCGAAATGAGCAGTTCTTC.

The genes are TRBV2 and TRBJ1-1, with 7 bases identical to TRBD1. V lost 6 bases, J lost 10 bases, and 8 bases stayed unmatched. This CDR3 spans 12 amino acids. Germline V CDR1 and CDR2: SNHLY, FYNNEI. CDR3 loop: CASRGDDRAAFF. The CDR3 nucleotides read TGTGCCAGCAGGGGGGATGACAGGGCAGCTTTCTTT.

As concerns this clone: Mismatch with germline at one junction end may stem from a read error. V usage is TRBV11-3 and J usage is TRBJ2-7; TRBD1 agrees at 8 bases. Germline CDR1 is SGHNT and CDR2 is YENEEA. This CDR3 is 14 amino acids long. The DNA of the CDR3 is TGTGCCAGCAGCCTAGACAGGGGATCTCACGAGCAGTACTTC. It codes for CASSLDRGSHEQYF.

The rearrangement links TRBV19 to TRBJ1-3, with D perhaps TRBD1 (5 bases). The V and J ends lost 5 bases and 0 bases respectively, with 14 bases between them. The CDR3 loop spans 16 amino acids. Germline CDR1 LNHDA, CDR2 SQIVND (reference sequence). The CDR3 reads CASSFSRDSSGNTIYF. The CDR3, as DNA: TGTGCCAGTAGTTTCTCGCGCGACAGCTCTGGAAACACCATATATTTT.

The chain couples TRBV7-2 to TRBJ2-7; 11 bases are shared with TRBD2. This CDR3 comprises 15 residues. Trimming cost V 4 bases and J 6 bases; bases outside gene matches: 8. Germline V lookup: CDR1 SGHTA, CDR2 FQGNSA. CDR3 sequence: CASSYSGRASSEQYF. As DNA, the CDR3 is TGTGCCAGCAGCTATAGCGGGAGGGCCTCTTCCGAGCAGTACTTC.

This CDR3 reads CASSSFGTGVYEQYF. The CDR3 DNA reads as TGTGCCAGCAGCTCCTTTGGGACAGGGGTTTACGAGCAGTACTTC. V and J are TRBV7-6 and TRBJ2-7, with 10 bases aligning to TRBD1. The germline CDR1 and CDR2 sequences are SGHVS and FNYEAQ. Losses at the gene ends were 4 bases for V and 4 bases for J; bases not matched to a gene: 7. This CDR3 is built from 15 residues.

This rearrangement joins TRBV30 to TRBJ1-2, with a possible D match to TRBD1 (6 bases). Germline V lookup: CDR1 GTSNPN, CDR2 SVGIG (reference sequence). Trimming stripped 6 bases from V and 0 bases from J, with 14 bases between. CDR3 length: 14 amino acids. The CDR3 loop is CACTGQGSNYGYTF. The CDR3 nucleotides are TGTGCCTGTACGGGGCAGGGGTCTAACTATGGCTACACCTTC.

The chain couples TRBV28 to TRBJ1-2; weak D call: TRBD1 (5 bases). Trimming stripped 4 bases from V and 9 bases from J, with 15 bases between. CDR3 length equals 13 residues. Germline V gene data show CDR1 as MDHEN and CDR2 as SYDVKM. CDR3 bases: TGTGCCAGCAGTTCTTGGGGCGCGGTTCGCTACACCTTC. The encoded protein is CASSSWGAVRYTF.

In its sample, this clone was seen a few times. The gene calls are TRBV6-5 and TRBJ2-7; D tentatively fits TRBD1 or TRBD2 (5 bases each). The CDR3 length is 11 residues. Germline V gene data show CDR1 as MNHEY and CDR2 as SVGAGI. The germline V and J ends were trimmed by 8 bases and 3 bases, with 8 bases remaining between them. CDR3 region: CASARGYEQYF. The CDR3 DNA reads as TGTGCCAGCGCGAGGGGCTACGAGCAGTACTTC.

The chain links TRBV7-9 to TRBJ2-5, with D hard to call. The CDR3 is 15 amino acids. CDR1 and CDR2 from the germline V gene are SEHNR and FQNEAQ (reference sequence). V lost 5 bases and J 2 bases, leaving 15 bases between the germline ends. CDR3 region: CASSPTGPDQETQYF. The CDR3 coding sequence is TGTGCCAGCAGCCCCACTGGGCCAGATCAAGAGACCCAGTACTTC.

The chain employs TRBV28 and TRBJ1-4; 7 positions agree with TRBD1. CDR1 is MDHEN, CDR2 SYDVKM, per germline. The V and J ends lost 4 bases and 7 bases, in that order; junction bases with no gene match: 6. The CDR3 runs 14 residues. This CDR3 reads CASSSTGFGEKLFF. CDR3 coding DNA: TGTGCCAGCAGTTCGACAGGGTTCGGTGAAAAACTGTTTTTT.

This chain joins TRBV5-8 and TRBJ2-6, with D uncertain. In germline, CDR1 is SGHTS, CDR2 YDEGEE. CDR3 size: 17 residues. The V end was cut by 0 bases, the J end by 4 bases, with 14 bases between. The CDR3 region has the DNA TGTGCCAGCAGCTTGGGGGTGTTTGAGTCCGGGGCCAACGTCCTGACTTTC. This encodes CASSLGVFESGANVLTF.

The V gene is TRBV27, the J gene TRBJ2-7, with 9 bases fitting TRBD1. V dropped 5 bases and J dropped 5; count of bases not matched to a gene: 4. This CDR3 is built from 13 residues. Germline assignment: CDR1 MNHEY and CDR2 SMNVEV (reference sequence). CDR3 sequence (DNA): TGTGCCAGCAGTCGGACAGGGGCCCACGAGCAGTACTTC. Translated, it gives CASSRTGAHEQYF.

The rearrangement links TRBV5-1 to TRBJ2-5; D gene ambiguous. CDR3 length: 15 amino acids. V was clipped by 1 base and J by 5 bases, with 15 bases between them. Germline V gene lookup returns CDR1 SGHRS and CDR2 YFSETQ. CDR3 amino acids: CASSLLQAQEETQYF. The CDR3, as DNA: TGCGCCAGCAGCTTGCTGCAGGCCCAGGAGGAGACCCAGTACTTC.

This clone was seen more than once but under ten times. The V call is TRBV6-1, the J call TRBJ2-7; 9 nucleotides agree with TRBD1. Germline V CDR1 and CDR2: MNHNS, SASEGT. The V segment lost 3 bases and the J segment 3 bases; nucleotides outside the gene matches: 3. The CDR3 runs 14 residues. CDR3 sequence (DNA): TGTGCCAGCAGTGACAACAGGGGGCGCTACGAGCAGTACTTC. Its translation is CASSDNRGRYEQYF.